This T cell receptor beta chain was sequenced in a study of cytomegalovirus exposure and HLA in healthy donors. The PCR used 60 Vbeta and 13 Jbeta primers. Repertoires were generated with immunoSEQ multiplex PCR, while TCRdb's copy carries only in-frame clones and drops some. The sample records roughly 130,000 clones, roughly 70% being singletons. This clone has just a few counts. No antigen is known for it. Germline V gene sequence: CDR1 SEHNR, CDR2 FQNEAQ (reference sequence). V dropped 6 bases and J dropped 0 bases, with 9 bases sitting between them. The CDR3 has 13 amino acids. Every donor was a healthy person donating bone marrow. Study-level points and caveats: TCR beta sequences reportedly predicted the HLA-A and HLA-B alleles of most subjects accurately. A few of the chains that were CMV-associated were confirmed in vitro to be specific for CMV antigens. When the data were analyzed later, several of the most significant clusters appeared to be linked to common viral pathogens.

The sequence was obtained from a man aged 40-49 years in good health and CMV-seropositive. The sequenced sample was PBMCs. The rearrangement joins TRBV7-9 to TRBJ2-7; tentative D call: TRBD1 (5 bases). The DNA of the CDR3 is TGTGCCAGCAGTCGCAGGGACTCCTACGAGCAGTACTTC. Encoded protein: CASSRRDSYEQYF.